Listed below are T cell receptor beta chains from one sample, sequenced in a study of blood T cell repertoires in COVID-19. Assay used: immunoSEQ multiplex PCR; TCRdb lists only in-frame clones, some missing. The sample includes hundreds of thousands of clones, approximately 90% of them seen just once. The sequenced sample consisted of peripheral blood. The receptors here all came from a man in his forties or fifties with acute or convalescent COVID-19. Both conserved end residues are trimmed from each CDR3. The order of the fields is V gene, CDR3 protein.

V gene: TRBV7-9; CDR3 protein: ASSFGDRPADTQY
V gene: TRBV29-1; CDR3 protein: SVAAGSNTEAF
V gene: TRBV5-1; CDR3 protein: ASSLRDRGTGELF
V gene: TRBV5-1; CDR3 protein: ASSFGLSSTDTQY
V gene: TRBV20-1; CDR3 protein: SAVLDRGYT
V gene: TRBV7-8; CDR3 protein: ASSSRDRGREKLF
V gene: TRBV27; CDR3 protein: ASSLYRPGIDGSPLH
V gene: TRBV3-1/TRBV3-2; CDR3 protein: ASSHLGTANYGYT
V gene: TRBV3-1/TRBV3-2; CDR3 protein: ASRRTGGGELF
V gene: TRBV5-1; CDR3 protein: ASSSGQGANYGYT
V gene: TRBV7-2; CDR3 protein: ASSLAPGLKPQH
V gene: TRBV10-3; CDR3 protein: AISGSTDTQY
V gene: TRBV28; CDR3 protein: ASSQTGSGNTIY
V gene: TRBV5-1; CDR3 protein: ASSWGTGSTEAF
V gene: TRBV5-1; CDR3 protein: ASSLGGGRGGYEQY
V gene: TRBV10-3; CDR3 protein: ATLSASTDTQY
V gene: TRBV24-1; CDR3 protein: ATSDPGQGDEKLF
V gene: TRBV5-1; CDR3 protein: ASSLTDRVGGELF
V gene: TRBV6-6; CDR3 protein: ASKLQPYNEQF
V gene: TRBV9; CDR3 protein: ASSVNSGVYNEQF
V gene: TRBV19; CDR3 protein: ASSNERVSGNTIY
V gene: TRBV3-1/TRBV3-2; CDR3 protein: ASSPKQGSGGYGYT
V gene: TRBV7-9; CDR3 protein: ASRVTGEGQPQH
V gene: TRBV6-1; CDR3 protein: ASSEAGVINQPQH
V gene: TRBV7-6; CDR3 protein: ASSPARGTGELF
V gene: TRBV7-8; CDR3 protein: ASSLTGTGNTEAF
V gene: TRBV4-1; CDR3 protein: ASSQGPGSSYNSPLH
V gene: TRBV19; CDR3 protein: ASSIGTAVAYEQY
V gene: TRBV3-1/TRBV3-2; CDR3 protein: ASSQGTPTSITGELF
V gene: TRBV2; CDR3 protein: ASSEQGPNYGYT
V gene: TRBV12-3/TRBV12-4; CDR3 protein: ASSGHADYGYT
V gene: TRBV7-8; CDR3 protein: ASSLAPLAGAPYEQY
V gene: TRBV27; CDR3 protein: ASSLRYRTGNDYGYT